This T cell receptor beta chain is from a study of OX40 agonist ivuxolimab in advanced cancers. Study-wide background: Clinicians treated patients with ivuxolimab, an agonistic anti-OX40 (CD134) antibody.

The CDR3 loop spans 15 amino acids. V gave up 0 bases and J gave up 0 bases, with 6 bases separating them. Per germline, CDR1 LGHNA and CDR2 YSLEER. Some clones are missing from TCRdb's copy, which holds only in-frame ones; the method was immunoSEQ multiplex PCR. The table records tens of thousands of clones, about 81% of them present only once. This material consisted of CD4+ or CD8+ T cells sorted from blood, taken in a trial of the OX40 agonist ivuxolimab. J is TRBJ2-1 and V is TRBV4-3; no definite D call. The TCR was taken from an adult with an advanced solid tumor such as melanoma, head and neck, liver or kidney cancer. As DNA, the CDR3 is TGCGCCAGCAGCCAAGATGTGAGCTCCTACAATGAGCAGTTCTTC. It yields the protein CASSQDVSSYNEQFF.